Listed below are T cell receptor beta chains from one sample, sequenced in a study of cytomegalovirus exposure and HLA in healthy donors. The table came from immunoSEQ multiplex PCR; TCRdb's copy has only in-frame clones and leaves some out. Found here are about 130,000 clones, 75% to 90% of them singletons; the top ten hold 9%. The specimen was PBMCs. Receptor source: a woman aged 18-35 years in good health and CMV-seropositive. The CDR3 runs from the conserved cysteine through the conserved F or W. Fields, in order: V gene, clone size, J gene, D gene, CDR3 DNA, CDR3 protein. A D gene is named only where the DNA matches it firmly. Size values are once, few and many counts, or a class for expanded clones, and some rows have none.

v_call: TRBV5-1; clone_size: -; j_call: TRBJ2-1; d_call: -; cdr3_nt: TGCGCCAGCAGCTTGGTGGGGGCTTCCTACAATGAGCAGTTCTTC; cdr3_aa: CASSLVGASYNEQFF
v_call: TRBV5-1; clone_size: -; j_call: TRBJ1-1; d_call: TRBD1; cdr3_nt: TGCGCCAGCAGCCTCGGACAGGGACGGACTGAAGCTTTCTTT; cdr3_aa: CASSLGQGRTEAFF
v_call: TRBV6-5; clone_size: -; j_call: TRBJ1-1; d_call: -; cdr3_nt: TGTGCCACCCATCGGGTCATTAAGAACACTGAAGCTTTCTTT; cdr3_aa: CATHRVIKNTEAFF
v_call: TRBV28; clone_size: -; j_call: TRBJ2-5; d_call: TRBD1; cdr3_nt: TGTGCCAGCAGTTGGGACAGCCTCCAAGAGACCCAGTACTTC; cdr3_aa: CASSWDSLQETQYF
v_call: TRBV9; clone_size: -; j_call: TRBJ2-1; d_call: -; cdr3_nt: TGTGCCAGCAGCGTAAGTCCCCTAAATGAGCAGTTCTTC; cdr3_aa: CASSVSPLNEQFF
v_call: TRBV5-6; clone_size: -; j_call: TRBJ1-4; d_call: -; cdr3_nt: TGTGCCAGCAGCTGGACCGGGAGTCTGGGGGAAAAACTGTTTTTT; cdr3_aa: CASSWTGSLGEKLFF
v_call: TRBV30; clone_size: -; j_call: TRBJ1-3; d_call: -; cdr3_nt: TGTGCCTGGATCCCCCGGGAATCTGGAAACACCATATATTTT; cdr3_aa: CAWIPRESGNTIYF
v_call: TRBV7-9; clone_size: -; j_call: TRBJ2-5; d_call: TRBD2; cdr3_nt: TGTGCCAGCAGCCTTAGCGGGGTGCAAGAGACCCAGTACTTC; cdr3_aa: CASSLSGVQETQYF
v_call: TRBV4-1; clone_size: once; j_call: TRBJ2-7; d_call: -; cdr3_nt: TGCGCCAGCAGCCAGACCTACCCTAGCTACGAGCAGTACTTC; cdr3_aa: CASSQTYPSYEQYF
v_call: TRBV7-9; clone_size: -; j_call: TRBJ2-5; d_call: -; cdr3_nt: TGTGCCAGCAGGGGGGCCCATTCTGGGGAGACCCAGTACTTC; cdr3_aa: CASRGAHSGETQYF
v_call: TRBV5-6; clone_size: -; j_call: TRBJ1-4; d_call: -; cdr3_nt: TGTGCCAGCACCGCCGAGGATGAAAAACTGTTTTTT; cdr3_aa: CASTAEDEKLFF
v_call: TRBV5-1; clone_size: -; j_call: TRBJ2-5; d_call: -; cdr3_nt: TGCGCCAGCAGTAGCGGATTCGCAGAGACCCAGTACTTC; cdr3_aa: CASSSGFAETQYF
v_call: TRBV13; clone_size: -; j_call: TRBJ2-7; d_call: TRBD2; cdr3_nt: TGTGCCAGCAGCTGGACTAGCGGGGGTTCCTACGAGCAGTACTTC; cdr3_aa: CASSWTSGGSYEQYF
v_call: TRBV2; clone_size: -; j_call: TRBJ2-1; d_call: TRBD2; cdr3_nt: TGTGCCAGCAGTGGATCCGGGGGGAGTTCCTACAATGAGCAGTTCTTC; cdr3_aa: CASSGSGGSSYNEQFF
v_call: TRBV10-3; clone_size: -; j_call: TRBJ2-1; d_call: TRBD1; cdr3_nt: TGTGCCATCAGGGGGGACAGGGCGAGCTCCTACAATGAGCAGTTCTTC; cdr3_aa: CAIRGDRASSYNEQFF
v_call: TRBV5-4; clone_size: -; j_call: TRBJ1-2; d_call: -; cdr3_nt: TGTGCCAGCAGCTTGGCTTCGGTAGCTTCACATGGCTACACCTTC; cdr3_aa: CASSLASVASHGYTF
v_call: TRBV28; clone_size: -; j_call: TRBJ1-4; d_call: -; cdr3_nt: TGTGCCAGCAGGGGAGGGCCAGAAAAACTGTTTTTT; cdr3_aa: CASRGGPEKLFF
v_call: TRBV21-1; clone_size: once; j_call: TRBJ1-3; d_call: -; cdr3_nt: TGTGCCAGCAGCAAAATAACGGGAGCTGGAAACACCATATATTTT; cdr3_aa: CASSKITGAGNTIYF
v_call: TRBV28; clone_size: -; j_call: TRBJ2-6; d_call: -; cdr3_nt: TGTGCCAGCAAGGGCGGGACCTCTGGGGCCAACGTCCTGACTTTC; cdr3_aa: CASKGGTSGANVLTF
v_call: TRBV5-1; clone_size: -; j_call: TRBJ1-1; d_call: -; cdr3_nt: TGCGCCAGCAGCTTGAGGAGTAACACTGAAGCTTTCTTT; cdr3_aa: CASSLRSNTEAFF
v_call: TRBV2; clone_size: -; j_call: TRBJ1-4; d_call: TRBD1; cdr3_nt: TGTGCCAGCGACGGGACAGAAGAAAAACTGTTTTTT; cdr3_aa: CASDGTEEKLFF
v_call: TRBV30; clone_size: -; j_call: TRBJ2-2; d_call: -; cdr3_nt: TGTGCCTGGAGTGTATCAGTCAACACCGGGGAGCTGTTTTTT; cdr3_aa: CAWSVSVNTGELFF
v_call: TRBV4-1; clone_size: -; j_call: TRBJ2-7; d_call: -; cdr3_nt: TGCGCCAGCAGCCATTTCGGCGGTAACGAGCAGTACTTC; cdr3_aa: CASSHFGGNEQYF
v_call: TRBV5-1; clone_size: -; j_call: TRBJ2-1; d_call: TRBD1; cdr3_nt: TGCGCCAGCAGCTTAACAGGGGAGTCTTACAATGAGCAGTTCTTC; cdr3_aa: CASSLTGESYNEQFF
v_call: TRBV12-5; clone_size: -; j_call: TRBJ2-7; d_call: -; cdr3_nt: TGTGCTAGTGGTTCCGGGACAACGATTTACGAGCAGTACTTC; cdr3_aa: CASGSGTTIYEQYF
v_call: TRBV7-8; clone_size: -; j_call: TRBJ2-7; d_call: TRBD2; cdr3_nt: TGTGCCAGCAGCTCTCTGGGACTAGCGAAAAACTACGAGCAGTACTTC; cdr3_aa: CASSSLGLAKNYEQYF
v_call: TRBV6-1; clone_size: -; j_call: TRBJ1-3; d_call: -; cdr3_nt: TGTGCCAGCAGTGAAGGACAGCTGTACCTCTCTGGAAACACCATATATTTT; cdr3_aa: CASSEGQLYLSGNTIYF
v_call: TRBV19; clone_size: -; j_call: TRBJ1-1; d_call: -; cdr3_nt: TGTGCCAGTAGTCTGACACGAAACACTGAAGCTTTCTTT; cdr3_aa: CASSLTRNTEAFF
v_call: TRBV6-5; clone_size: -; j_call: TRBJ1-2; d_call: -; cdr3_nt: TGTGCCAGCAGCCCGACGAGGGCCCAAGTCTATGGCTACACCTTC; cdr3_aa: CASSPTRAQVYGYTF
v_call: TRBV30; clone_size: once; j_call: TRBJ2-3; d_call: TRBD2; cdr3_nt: TGTGCCTGGAGTAGGACGGGGGGACTAGGTGGGCAGTATTTT; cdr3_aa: CAWSRTGGLGGQYF
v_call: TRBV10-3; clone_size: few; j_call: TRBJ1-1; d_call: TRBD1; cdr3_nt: TGTGCCATCAGTGCGGGGACAGGGAAATTGAACACTGAAGCTTTCTTT; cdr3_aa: CAISAGTGKLNTEAFF
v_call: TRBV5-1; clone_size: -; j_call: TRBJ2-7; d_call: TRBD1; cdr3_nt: TGCGCCAGCAGCTTGGAGGGACAGGGGGCGCGGGAGCAGTACTTC; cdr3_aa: CASSLEGQGAREQYF
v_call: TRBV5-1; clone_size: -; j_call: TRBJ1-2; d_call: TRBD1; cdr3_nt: TGCGCCAGCAGCCGTGGACAGGGGGCTGGCTACACCTTC; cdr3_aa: CASSRGQGAGYTF
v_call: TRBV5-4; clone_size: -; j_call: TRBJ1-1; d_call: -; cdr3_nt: TGTGCCAGCAGCTCTGTCACTGAAGCTTTCTTT; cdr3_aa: CASSSVTEAFF
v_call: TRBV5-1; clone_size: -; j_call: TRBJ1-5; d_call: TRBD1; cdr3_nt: TGCGCCAATTGGCAGGGGGCAAATCAGCCCCAGCATTTT; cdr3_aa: CANWQGANQPQHF
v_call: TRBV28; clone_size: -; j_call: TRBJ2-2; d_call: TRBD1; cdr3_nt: TGTGCCAGCAGCAGGCGAGGGGGCTTCAACACCGGGGAGCTGTTTTTT; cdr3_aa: CASSRRGGFNTGELFF
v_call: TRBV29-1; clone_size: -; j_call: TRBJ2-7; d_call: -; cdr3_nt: TGCAGCGTTGCCAGTAATTCCTACGAGCAGTACTTC; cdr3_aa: CSVASNSYEQYF
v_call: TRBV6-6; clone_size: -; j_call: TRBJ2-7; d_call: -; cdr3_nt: TGTGCCAGCAGTTACTCCTTGGGCAGCCTCTACGAGCAGTACTTC; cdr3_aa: CASSYSLGSLYEQYF
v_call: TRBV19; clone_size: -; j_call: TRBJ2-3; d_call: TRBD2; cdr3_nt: TGTGCCAGTACCCCTATGAGCGGGGGCACAGATACGCAGTATTTT; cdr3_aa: CASTPMSGGTDTQYF
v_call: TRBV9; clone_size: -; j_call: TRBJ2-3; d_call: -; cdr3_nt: TGTGCCAGCGGAGGACAGTTGATCACAGATACGCAGTATTTT; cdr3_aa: CASGGQLITDTQYF
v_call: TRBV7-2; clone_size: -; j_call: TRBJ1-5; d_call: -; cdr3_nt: TGTGCCAGCAGCTATCGGGGAAATCAGCCCCAGCATTTT; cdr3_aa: CASSYRGNQPQHF
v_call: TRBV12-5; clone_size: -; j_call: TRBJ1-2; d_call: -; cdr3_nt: TGTGCTAGTGGTTTGGTACTCAGGCAGACCGTGTTCTATGGCTACACCTTC; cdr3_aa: CASGLVLRQTVFYGYTF
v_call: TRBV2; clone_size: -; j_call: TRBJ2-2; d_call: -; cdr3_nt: TGTGCCAGCAGGGACCGGGAGAACACCGGGGAGCTGTTTTTT; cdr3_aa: CASRDRENTGELFF
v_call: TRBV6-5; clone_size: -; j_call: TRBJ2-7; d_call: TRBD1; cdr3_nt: TGTGCCAGCAGGCCCACAGGGGGAGGAGACGAGCAGTACTTC; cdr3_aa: CASRPTGGGDEQYF
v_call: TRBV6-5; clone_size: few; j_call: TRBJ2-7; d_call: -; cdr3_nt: TGTGCCAGCAGTCCGACCAGGTGGAGGAGGGAGCAGTACTTC; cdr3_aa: CASSPTRWRREQYF
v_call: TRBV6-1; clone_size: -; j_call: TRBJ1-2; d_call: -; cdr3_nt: TGTGCCAGCAGTGAAACGACAGCTACAACTGGTACCTTC; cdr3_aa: CASSETTATTGTF
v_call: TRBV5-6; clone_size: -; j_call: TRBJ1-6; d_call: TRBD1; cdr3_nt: TGTGCCAGCAGCTTGGGACAGGGGGTTGTTTACCCCCTCCACTTT; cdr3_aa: CASSLGQGVVYPLHF
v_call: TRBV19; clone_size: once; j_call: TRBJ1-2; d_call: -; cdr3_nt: TGTGCCAGTAGTGCCCAGGGGCTTTATGGCTACACCTTC; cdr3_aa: CASSAQGLYGYTF
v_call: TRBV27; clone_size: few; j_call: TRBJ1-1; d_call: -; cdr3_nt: TGTGCCAGCAGTTCGATTGACAGCTACACTGAAGCTTTCTTT; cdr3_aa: CASSSIDSYTEAFF
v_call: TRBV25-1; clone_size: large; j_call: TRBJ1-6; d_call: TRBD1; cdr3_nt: TGTGCCACCCAGGGGGACAGGGCTTTTAATTCACCCCTCCACTTT; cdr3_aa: CATQGDRAFNSPLHF